The clone carrying this T cell receptor (beta chain) was picked up a small number of times. The CDR3 contains 16 residues. The germline CDR1 and CDR2 sequences are MGHRA and YSYEKL. V shed 0 bases and J 9 bases; nucleotides not matched to a gene: 8. The data belong to a study of blood T cell repertoires in COVID-19. Overall study context: COVID-19 samples collected from the United States, Italy and Spain covered acute and convalescent phases. In each case, the material was cDNA or gDNA derived from T cells, B-cell-depleted T cells, or PBMCs.

In the authors' methods: The authors estimated nucleated cell counts from reference gene primer amplification. Assay: immunoSEQ multiplex PCR; the TCRdb copy retains only in-frame clones and omits some. Clone size and the V and J calls come from that table; the DNA yielded D and trimming. The sample has more than 13,000 clones, 81% seen once; the top ten hold roughly 28%. The chain has TRBV4-1 and TRBJ2-1, with 10 nucleotides matching TRBD2. Sequenced: peripheral blood. The sequence came from a human donor in a cohort sampled during active COVID-19. The CDR3 reads CASSQDWIAGGGEQFF. CDR3 bases: TGCGCCAGCAGCCAAGACTGGATAGCGGGAGGTGGTGAGCAGTTCTTC.